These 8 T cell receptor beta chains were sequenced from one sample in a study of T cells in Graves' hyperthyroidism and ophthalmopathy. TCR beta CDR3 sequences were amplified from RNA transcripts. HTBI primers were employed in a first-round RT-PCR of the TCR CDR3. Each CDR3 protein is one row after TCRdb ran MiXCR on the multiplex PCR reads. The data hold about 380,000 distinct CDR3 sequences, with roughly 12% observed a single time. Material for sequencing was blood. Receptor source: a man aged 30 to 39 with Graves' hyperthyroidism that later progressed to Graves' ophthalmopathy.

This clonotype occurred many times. Here the CDR3 reads CASSLQGAYSPLHF. CDR3 nucleotide sequence: TGTGCCAGCAGTTTACAGGGGGCTTATTCACCCCTCCACTTT. The chain combines TRBV27 with TRBJ1-6; TRBD1 matches 8 bases. Germline V lookup: CDR1 MNHEY, CDR2 SMNVEV (reference sequence). The CDR3 covers 14 residues. V was clipped by 2 bases and J by 8 bases; unmatched bases: 2.

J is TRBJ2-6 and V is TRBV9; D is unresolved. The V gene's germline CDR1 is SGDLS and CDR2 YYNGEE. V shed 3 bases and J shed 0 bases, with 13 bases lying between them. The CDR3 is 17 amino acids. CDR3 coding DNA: TGTGCCAGCAGCGGGGAATTAATCCTCTCTGGGGCCAACGTCCTGACTTTC. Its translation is CASSGELILSGANVLTF.

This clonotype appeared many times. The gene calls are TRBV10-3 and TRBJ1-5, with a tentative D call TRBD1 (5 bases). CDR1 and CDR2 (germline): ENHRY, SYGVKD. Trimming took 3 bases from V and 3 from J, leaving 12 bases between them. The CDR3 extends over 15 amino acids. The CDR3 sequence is CAISESGALNQPQHF. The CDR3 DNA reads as TGTGCCATCAGTGAATCCGGGGCGCTCAATCAGCCCCAGCATTTT.

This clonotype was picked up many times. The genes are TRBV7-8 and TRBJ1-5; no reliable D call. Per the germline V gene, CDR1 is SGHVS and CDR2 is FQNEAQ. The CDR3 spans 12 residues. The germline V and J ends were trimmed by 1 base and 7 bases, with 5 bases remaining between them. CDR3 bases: TGTGCCAGCAGCTTAGACCAGCAGCCCCAGCATTTT. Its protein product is CASSLDQQPQHF.

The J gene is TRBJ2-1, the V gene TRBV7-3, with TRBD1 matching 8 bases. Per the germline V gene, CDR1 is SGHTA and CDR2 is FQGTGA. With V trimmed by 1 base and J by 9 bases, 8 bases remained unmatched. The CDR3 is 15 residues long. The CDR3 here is CASSLRGQGRTEQFF. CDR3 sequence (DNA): TGTGCCAGCAGCTTAAGAGGACAGGGAAGAACTGAGCAGTTCTTC.

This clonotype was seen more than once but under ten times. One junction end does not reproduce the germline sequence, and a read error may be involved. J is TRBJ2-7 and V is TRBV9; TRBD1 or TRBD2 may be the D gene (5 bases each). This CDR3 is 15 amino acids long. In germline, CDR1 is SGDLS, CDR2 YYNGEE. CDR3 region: CVSSNTWDATYEQYF. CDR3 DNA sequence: TGTGTCAGCAGCAATACCTGGGACGCGACCTACGAGCAGTACTTC.

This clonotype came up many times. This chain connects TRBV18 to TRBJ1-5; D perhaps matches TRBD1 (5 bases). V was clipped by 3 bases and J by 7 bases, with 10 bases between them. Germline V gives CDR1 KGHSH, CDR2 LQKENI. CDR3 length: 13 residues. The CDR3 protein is CASSPSGDQPQHF. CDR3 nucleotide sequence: TGTGCCAGCTCACCGTCCGGGGACCAGCCCCAGCATTTT.

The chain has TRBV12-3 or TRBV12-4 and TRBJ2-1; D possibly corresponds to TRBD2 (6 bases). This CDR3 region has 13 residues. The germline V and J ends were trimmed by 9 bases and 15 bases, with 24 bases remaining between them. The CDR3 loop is CASRDSNRDRRFF. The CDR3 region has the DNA TGTGCCAGTAGGGACTCCAATCGGGATCGAAGGTTCTTC.